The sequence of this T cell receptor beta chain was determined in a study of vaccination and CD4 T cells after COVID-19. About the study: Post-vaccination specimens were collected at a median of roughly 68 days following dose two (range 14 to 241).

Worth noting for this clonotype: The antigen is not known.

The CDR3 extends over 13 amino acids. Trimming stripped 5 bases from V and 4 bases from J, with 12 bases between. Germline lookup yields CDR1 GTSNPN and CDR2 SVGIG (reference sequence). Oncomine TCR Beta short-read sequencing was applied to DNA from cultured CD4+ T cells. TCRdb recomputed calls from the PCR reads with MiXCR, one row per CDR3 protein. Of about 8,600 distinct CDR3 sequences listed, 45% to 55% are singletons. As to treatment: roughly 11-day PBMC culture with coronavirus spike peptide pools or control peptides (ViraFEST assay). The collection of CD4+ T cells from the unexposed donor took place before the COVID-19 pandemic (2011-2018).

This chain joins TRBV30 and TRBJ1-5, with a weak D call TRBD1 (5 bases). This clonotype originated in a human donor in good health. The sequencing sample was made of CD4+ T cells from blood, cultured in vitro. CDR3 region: CAWAGTHNQPQHF. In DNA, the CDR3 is TGTGCCTGGGCCGGGACCCATAATCAGCCCCAGCATTTT.